Below are 26 T cell receptor beta chains sequenced from a single sample in a study of blood T cell repertoires in COVID-19 (dated by TCRdb to the early 2020s). Receptors were amplified or captured by the immunoSEQ multiplex PCR assay. Entries here come from immuneACCESS through TCRdb and include only in-frame sequences with V and J called. Some clones fail to appear in such tables; in the studies checked, an unresolved V gene covers under half of the shortfall, and the cause of the remainder is unknown. The sample data list roughly 670,000 clones, and about nine tenths of these were observed just once. Roughly 0.25% of the sample is held by the ten biggest clonotypes. The material sequenced was peripheral blood. These receptors were collected from a woman aged 18-35 years with acute or convalescent COVID-19.

This rearrangement joins TRBV3-1 (or the pseudogene TRBV3-2) to TRBJ1-6, with a possible D match to TRBD1 (6 bases). The germline CDR1 and CDR2 sequences are LGHDT and YNNKEL (reference sequence). V was shortened by 4 bases and J by 8 bases, with 18 bases between the two germline ends. There are 16 residues in the CDR3. CDR3 nucleotides: TGTGCCAGCAGCCCGACAGGCCGAATTAACCATTCACCCCTCCACTTT. Its protein product is CASSPTGRINHSPLHF.

This clone was observed once. The V and J genes are TRBV12-3 or TRBV12-4 and TRBJ2-7; D is perhaps TRBD2 (6 bases). CDR3 length: 12 amino acids. V was clipped by 5 bases and J by 3 bases, with 8 bases between them. CDR3 residues: CASSQGGYEQYF. The CDR3 nucleotides read TGTGCCAGCAGTCAGGGAGGCTACGAGCAGTACTTC.

With respect to this clone: The same CDR3 arises from other DNA sequences in this sample as well. The gene calls are TRBV4-1 and TRBJ2-7; 10 nucleotides align to TRBD1. V shed 3 bases and J 4 bases; nucleotides not matched to a gene: 6. The germline V gene has CDR1 MGHRA and CDR2 YSYEKL. The CDR3 is 15 residues long. The DNA of the CDR3 is TGCGCCAGCAGCCAGCCGGGACAGGGGACGTACGAGCAGTACTTC. Translation gives CASSQPGQGTYEQYF.

The CDR3 DNA reads TGCAGCGTTGAACGTTCGGCGGACAATCTCTATGGCTACACCTTC. Protein product: CSVERSADNLYGYTF. The chain joins TRBV29-1 to TRBJ1-2; D might be TRBD1 (5 bases). Germline V gene sequence: CDR1 SQVTM, CDR2 ANQGSEA. Trimming removed 2 bases at V and 4 bases at J, with 17 bases between. The CDR3 loop spans 15 amino acids.

The chain combines TRBV28 with TRBJ1-1; 9 nucleotides agree with TRBD1. V shed 5 bases and J 10 bases; nucleotides not matched to a gene: 8. CDR1 and CDR2 from the germline V gene are MDHEN and SYDVKM. The CDR3 length is 13 residues. The CDR3 sequence is CASSPPGQGTAFF. CDR3 coding DNA: TGTGCCAGCAGTCCGCCGGGACAGGGAACAGCTTTCTTT.

The chain links TRBV12-5 to TRBJ1-5, with 9 positions matching TRBD1. In germline, CDR1 is LGHNT, CDR2 FRNRAP. With V trimmed by 6 bases and J by 4 bases, 10 bases remained unmatched. The CDR3 loop spans 16 amino acids. The CDR3 DNA sequence: TGTGCTAGTGGCCCCGGGACAGGGTCATTAAATCAGCCCCAGCATTTT. This encodes CASGPGTGSLNQPQHF.

This rearrangement joins TRBV10-3 to TRBJ1-6; TRBD1 is a possible D gene (5 bases). CDR1 is ENHRY, CDR2 SYGVKD, per germline. Trimming took off 5 bases at V and 5 bases at J, with 13 bases between the two ends. The CDR3 contains 15 residues. The CDR3 bases are TGTGCCATCAGTCTAGGGGCCCCCAATAATTCACCCCTCCACTTT. Translated, it gives CAISLGAPNNSPLHF.

This chain uses TRBV11-2 with TRBJ1-5; 9 nucleotides align to TRBD1. Unmatched junction bases numbered 6, after V lost 4 bases and J lost 5 bases. Germline V lookup: CDR1 SGHAT, CDR2 FQNNGV. The CDR3 runs 15 residues. DNA of the CDR3: TGTGCCAGCAGCTCCGACCGGGACAGGGATCAGCCCCAGCATTTT. Protein product: CASSSDRDRDQPQHF.

The V and J genes are TRBV5-5 and TRBJ1-2; D gene unclear. The CDR3 loop spans 14 amino acids. Between the trimmed V and J ends, which lost 5 bases and 4 bases, there was a span of 15 bases. CDR1 and CDR2 (germline): SGHKS, YYEKEE (reference sequence). The CDR3 is CASSRTQRSYGYTF. The DNA of the CDR3 is TGTGCCAGCAGTCGCACACAACGCTCCTATGGCTACACCTTC.

The rearrangement links TRBV30 to TRBJ2-3; D is undetermined. Trimming took 0 bases from V and 2 from J, leaving 9 bases between them. This CDR3 is 14 amino acids long. CDR1 GTSNPN and CDR2 SVGIG come from the germline V gene (reference sequence). In DNA form, the CDR3 reads TGTGCCTGGAGTGTACGTAGAGCCACAGATACGCAGTATTTT. This sequence encodes CAWSVRRATDTQYF.

DNA for the CDR3: TGTGCCAGCAGCGTAGAGAGTAGGCGGGATGAGCAGTTCTTC. It specifies CASSVESRRDEQFF. This chain connects TRBV9 to TRBJ2-1; maybe TRBD2 (5 bases). CDR3 size: 14 residues. Germline V gene data show CDR1 as SGDLS and CDR2 as YYNGEE. V was trimmed by 0 bases and J by 8 bases, leaving 12 bases between them.

J is TRBJ2-3 and V is TRBV5-1, with a tentative D call TRBD1 (5 bases). This CDR3 region has 15 residues. CDR1 and CDR2 (germline): SGHRS, YFSETQ. Trimming took 4 bases from V and 6 from J, leaving 18 bases between them. CDR3 sequence: CASSPADSDVDTQYF. CDR3 in DNA: TGCGCCAGCAGCCCGGCAGACAGCGACGTGGATACGCAGTATTTT.

This clone was recorded only once. The J gene is TRBJ2-6, the V gene TRBV10-3; TRBD1 matches 9 bases. The germline CDR1 and CDR2 sequences are ENHRY and SYGVKD. The CDR3 runs 17 residues. The junction had 7 bases not matched to a gene; V was cut back by 6 bases and J by 1 base. CDR3 nucleotides: TGTGCCATCAGACCGGGACAGGGTCGGTCTGGGGCCAACGTCCTGACTTTC. This translates into CAIRPGQGRSGANVLTF.

The CDR3 reads CASSSLRSHYGYTF. The DNA of the CDR3 is TGTGCCAGCAGTTCTCTACGGTCTCACTATGGCTACACCTTC. V is TRBV27 and J is TRBJ1-2; D gene ambiguous. The germline gives CDR1 MNHEY, CDR2 SMNVEV (reference sequence). CDR3 size: 14 residues. Trimming took off 4 bases at V and 3 bases at J, with 12 bases between the two ends.

CDR3 protein: CASSFWSGGAGNIQYF. In DNA, the CDR3 is TGTGCCAGCAGCTTTTGGTCAGGGGGCGCGGGAAACATTCAGTACTTC. This chain joins TRBV3-1 (or the pseudogene TRBV3-2) and TRBJ2-4, with TRBD1 identical over 8 bases. CDR3 length equals 16 residues. Germline V gene data show CDR1 as LGHDT and CDR2 as YNNKEL (reference sequence). The V and J ends lost 5 bases and 6 bases, in that order; junction bases with no gene match: 12.

V gene TRBV23-1 combines with J gene TRBJ2-3, with 7 nucleotides matching TRBD1. TRBV23-1 belongs to the ORF category, with a function that is uncertain. Trimming at V came to 6 bases and at J to 0 bases, leaving 6 bases not matched to a gene. The CDR3 has 15 residues. The CDR3 DNA reads TGCGCCAGCAGCCGGGACAGAGGTAGCACAGATACGCAGTATTTT. Its translation is CASSRDRGSTDTQYF.

V gene TRBV24-1 combines with J gene TRBJ1-5; D is possibly TRBD1 (6 bases). The CDR3 is made up of 13 amino acids. Germline V gives CDR1 KGHDR, CDR2 SFDVKD. Deletions cut 5 bases from V and 9 bases from J, with 13 bases between. The CDR3 region is CATSGQVGRPQHF. The CDR3 DNA follows: TGTGCCACCAGTGGACAGGTGGGTCGGCCCCAGCATTTT.

The chain links TRBV19 to TRBJ1-2, with a weak D call TRBD1 (5 bases). Trimming shortened V by 5 bases and J by 4 bases, and 17 bases separated the two germline ends. Germline V gives CDR1 LNHDA, CDR2 SQIVND (reference sequence). The CDR3 spans 15 residues. CDR3 sequence (DNA): TGTGCCAGTAGTGGAGACAGCGCCTTTGGCTATGGCTACACCTTC. Its translation is CASSGDSAFGYGYTF.

The genes are TRBV21-1 and TRBJ1-1; the D segment call TRBD1 is taken from the table without a DNA check. TRBV21-1 is a pseudogene. The CDR3 contains 15 residues. The CDR3 sequence: CASSTPGQENTEAFF. The CDR3 bases are TGTGCCAGCAGCACTCCGGGACAGGAGAACACTGAAGCTTTCTTT.

The chain recombines TRBV6-5 with TRBJ2-1, with D unresolved. The CDR3 is 14 residues long. The germline gives CDR1 MNHEY, CDR2 SVGAGI. The V end lost 4 bases, the J end lost 1 base, and 8 bases lay between the germline ends. The DNA for the CDR3 is TGTGCCAGCAGTTTACAGAAATCCTACAATGAGCAGTTCTTC. This codes for CASSLQKSYNEQFF.

This clone was recorded a few times. Here the CDR3 reads CASSSQYEQYF. For the CDR3, the DNA is TGTGCCAGCTCATCCCAGTACGAGCAGTACTTC. The V and J genes are TRBV18 and TRBJ2-7, with D uncertain. The V gene lost 5 bases and the J gene lost 4 bases, with 6 bases spanning the gap. Germline V gene sequence: CDR1 KGHSH, CDR2 LQKENI. The CDR3 runs to 11 residues.

In this sample, this clone turned up once. The J gene is TRBJ2-7, the V gene TRBV23-1; 10 bases line up with TRBD1. TRBV23-1 is identified as an open reading frame with a role that is uncertain. The CDR3 covers 12 residues. V was clipped by 3 bases and J by 12 bases; unmatched bases: 5. DNA for the CDR3: TGCGCCAGCAGTCATCCGGGACAGGGGTGGTACTTC. This codes for CASSHPGQGWYF.

V gene TRBV7-2 combines with J gene TRBJ2-7; D may be TRBD1 (5 bases). The germline V gene has CDR1 SGHTA and CDR2 FQGNSA. V gave up 1 base and J gave up 2 bases, with 6 bases separating them. The CDR3 runs to 13 residues. The CDR3 reads CASSLDRTYEQYF. Here the CDR3 DNA reads TGTGCCAGCAGCTTAGACAGGACCTACGAGCAGTACTTC.

The V and J genes are TRBV9 and TRBJ2-7; 13 bases are shared with TRBD2. The V gene end was trimmed by 4 bases and the J gene end by 7 bases; junction bases not matched to a gene: 11. Germline-derived CDR1 and CDR2 are SGDLS and YYNGEE. The CDR3 is 16 residues long. As DNA, the CDR3 is TGTGCCAGCAGCTCCAGACTAGCGGGGGGCCTGAGGGAGCAGTACTTC. This codes for CASSSRLAGGLREQYF.

V and J are TRBV18 and TRBJ1-6; TRBD1 aligns across 7 bases. The germline gives CDR1 KGHSH, CDR2 LQKENI. This CDR3 has 16 residues. V dropped 3 bases and J dropped 9; count of bases not matched to a gene: 11. The CDR3 loop reads CASSPPGQATFSPLHF. CDR3 coding DNA: TGTGCCAGCTCACCCCCCGGACAGGCCACCTTTTCACCCCTCCACTTT.

The V call is TRBV7-6, the J call TRBJ1-6; D unclear. CDR3 length: 16 amino acids. Per the germline V gene, CDR1 is SGHVS and CDR2 is FNYEAQ. V was shortened by 3 bases and J by 4 bases, with 13 bases between the two germline ends. The CDR3 DNA reads as TGTGCCAGCAGCTTTGGCCGGCGGGGATATAATTCACCCCTCCACTTT. Residues: CASSFGRRGYNSPLHF.